This passage covers 3 T cell receptor beta chains from one sample sequenced in a study of blood T cells in healthy people across ages. Using a J-beta primer mix together with a sample-barcoded 5' primer, a second PCR was run for roughly 7 to 12 cycles. TCRdb itself ran the 5' RACE reads through MiXCR, one entry per CDR3 protein. Of 600,000 or so distinct CDR3 sequences listed, around 20% are singletons. The sample was blood. Every receptor here comes from a man between 65 and 79 years old in good health.

This clonotype was picked up a small number of times. The rearrangement uses TRBV4-1 and TRBJ2-5, with D possibly matching TRBD1 (5 bases). CDR3 length equals 15 residues. Per the germline V gene, CDR1 is MGHRA and CDR2 is YSYEKL. V was shortened by 1 base and J by 1 base, with 10 bases between the two germline ends. The CDR3 region is CASSQGSGIQETQYF. CDR3 sequence (DNA): TGCGCCAGCAGCCAAGGCTCAGGGATCCAAGAGACCCAGTACTTC.

This chain links TRBV20-1 with TRBJ2-5; no firm D call. V was clipped by 4 bases and J by 5 bases, with 17 bases between them. Germline V CDR1 and CDR2: DFQATT, SNEGSKA (reference sequence). This CDR3 is built from 14 residues. CDR3 region: CSANPSWGGETQYF. In DNA, the CDR3 is TGCAGTGCTAATCCCTCTTGGGGTGGGGAGACCCAGTACTTC.

This clonotype was recorded a few times. This rearrangement joins TRBV20-1 to TRBJ2-5; 9 bases agree with TRBD1. The last part of the DNA fits TRBJ2-7 better; the J call may be wrong. From germline, CDR1 is DFQATT and CDR2 SNEGSKA (reference sequence). This CDR3 is 13 amino acids long. CDR3: CSAPGTGLYEQYF. DNA of the CDR3: TGCAGTGCGCCGGGGACAGGGTTATACGAGCAGTACTTC.